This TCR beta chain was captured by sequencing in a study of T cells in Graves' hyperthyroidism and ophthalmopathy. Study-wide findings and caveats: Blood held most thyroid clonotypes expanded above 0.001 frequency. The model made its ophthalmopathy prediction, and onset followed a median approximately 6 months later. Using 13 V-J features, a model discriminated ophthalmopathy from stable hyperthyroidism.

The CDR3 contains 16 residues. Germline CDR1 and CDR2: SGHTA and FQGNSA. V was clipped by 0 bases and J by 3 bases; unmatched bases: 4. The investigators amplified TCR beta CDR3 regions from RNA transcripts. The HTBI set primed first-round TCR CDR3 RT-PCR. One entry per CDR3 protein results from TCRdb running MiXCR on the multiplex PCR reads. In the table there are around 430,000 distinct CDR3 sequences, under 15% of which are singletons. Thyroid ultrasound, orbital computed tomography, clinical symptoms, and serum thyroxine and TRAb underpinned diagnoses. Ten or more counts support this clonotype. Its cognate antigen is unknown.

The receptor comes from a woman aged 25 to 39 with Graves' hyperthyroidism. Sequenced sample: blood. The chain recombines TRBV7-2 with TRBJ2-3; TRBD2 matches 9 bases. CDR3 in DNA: TGTGCCAGCAGCTTAGCGGCGCGGGAGGGGACAGATACGCAGTATTTT. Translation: CASSLAAREGTDTQYF.